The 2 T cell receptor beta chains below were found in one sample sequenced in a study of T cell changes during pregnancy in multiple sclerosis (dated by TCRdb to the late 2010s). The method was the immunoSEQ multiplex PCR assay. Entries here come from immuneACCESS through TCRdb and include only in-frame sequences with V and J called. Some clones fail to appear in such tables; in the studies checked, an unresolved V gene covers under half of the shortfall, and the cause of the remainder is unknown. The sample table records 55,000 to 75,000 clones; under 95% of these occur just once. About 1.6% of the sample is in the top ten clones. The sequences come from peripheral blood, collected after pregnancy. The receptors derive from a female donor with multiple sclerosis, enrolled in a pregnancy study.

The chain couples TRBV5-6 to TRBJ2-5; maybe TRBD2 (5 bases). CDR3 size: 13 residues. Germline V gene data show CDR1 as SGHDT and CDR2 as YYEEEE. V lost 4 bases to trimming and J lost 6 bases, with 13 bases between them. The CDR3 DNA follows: TGTGCCAGCAGCGTCCGCGGGTTAAAGACCCAGTACTTC. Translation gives CASSVRGLKTQYF.

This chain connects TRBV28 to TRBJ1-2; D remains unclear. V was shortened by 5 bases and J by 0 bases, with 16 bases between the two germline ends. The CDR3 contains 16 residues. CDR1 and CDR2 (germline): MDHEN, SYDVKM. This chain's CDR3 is CASSTYHSTANYGYTF. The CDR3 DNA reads TGTGCCAGCAGTACGTATCACAGTACAGCTAACTATGGCTACACCTTC.